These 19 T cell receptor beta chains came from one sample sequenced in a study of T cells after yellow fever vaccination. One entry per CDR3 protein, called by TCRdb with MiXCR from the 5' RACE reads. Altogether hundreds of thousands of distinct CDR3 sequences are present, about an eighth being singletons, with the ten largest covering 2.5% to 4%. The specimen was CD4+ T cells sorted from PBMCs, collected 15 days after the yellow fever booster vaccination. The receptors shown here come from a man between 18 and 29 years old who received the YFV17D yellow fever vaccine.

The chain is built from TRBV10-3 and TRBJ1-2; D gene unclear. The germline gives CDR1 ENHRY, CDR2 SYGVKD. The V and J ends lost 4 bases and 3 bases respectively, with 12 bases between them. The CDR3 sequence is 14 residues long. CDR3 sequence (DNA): TGTGCCATCAGTGTTGCCCGGCGGGACTATGGCTACACCTTC. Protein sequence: CAISVARRDYGYTF.

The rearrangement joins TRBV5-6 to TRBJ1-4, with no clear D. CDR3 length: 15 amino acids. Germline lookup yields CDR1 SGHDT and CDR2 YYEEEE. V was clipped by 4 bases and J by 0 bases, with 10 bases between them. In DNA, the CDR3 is TGTGCCAGCAGCCCAAGACATGCAACTAATGAAAAACTGTTTTTT. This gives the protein CASSPRHATNEKLFF.

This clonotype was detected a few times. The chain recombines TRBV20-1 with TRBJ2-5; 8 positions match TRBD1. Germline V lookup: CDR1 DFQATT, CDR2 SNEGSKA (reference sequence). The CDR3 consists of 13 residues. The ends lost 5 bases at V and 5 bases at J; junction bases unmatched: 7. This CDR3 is CSAPQTGAETQYF. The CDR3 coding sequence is TGCAGTGCTCCCCAGACAGGGGCTGAGACCCAGTACTTC.

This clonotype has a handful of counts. The CDR3 coding sequence is TGCGCCAGCAACCGGGGGTCAGACGTCGAGCAGTACGTC. Translation gives CASNRGSDVEQYV. The chain employs TRBV5-1 and TRBJ2-7, with TRBD2 as a possible D gene (6 bases). The germline V gene has CDR1 SGHRS and CDR2 YFSETQ. This CDR3 comprises 13 residues. Deletions cut 6 bases from V and 6 bases from J, with 16 bases between.

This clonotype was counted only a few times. The CDR3 here is CASSLLGQRHSNQPQHF. The CDR3 DNA sequence: TGTGCCAGCAGTTTGTTGGGACAGAGACATAGCAATCAGCCCCAGCATTTT. This rearrangement joins TRBV27 to TRBJ1-5, with TRBD1 matching 7 bases. The V and J ends lost 3 bases and 0 bases, in that order; junction bases with no gene match: 8. CDR3 size: 17 residues. Germline V gene data show CDR1 as MNHEY and CDR2 as SMNVEV (reference sequence).

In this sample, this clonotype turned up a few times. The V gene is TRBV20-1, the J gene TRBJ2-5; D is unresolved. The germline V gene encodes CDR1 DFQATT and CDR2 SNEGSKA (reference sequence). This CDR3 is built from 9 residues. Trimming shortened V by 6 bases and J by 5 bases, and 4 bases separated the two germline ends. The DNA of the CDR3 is TGCAGTGCGGCCGAGACCCAGTACTTC. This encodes CSAAETQYF.

CDR3 sequence: CASSITRLAGAYNEQFF. CDR3 in DNA: TGTGCCAGCAGCATCACAAGACTAGCGGGGGCCTACAATGAGCAGTTCTTC. V usage is TRBV7-2 and J usage is TRBJ2-1; 12 nucleotides align to TRBD2. V gave up 5 bases and J gave up 2 bases; unmatched junction bases: 7. The CDR3 totals 17 residues. Germline-derived CDR1 and CDR2 are SGHTA and FQGNSA.

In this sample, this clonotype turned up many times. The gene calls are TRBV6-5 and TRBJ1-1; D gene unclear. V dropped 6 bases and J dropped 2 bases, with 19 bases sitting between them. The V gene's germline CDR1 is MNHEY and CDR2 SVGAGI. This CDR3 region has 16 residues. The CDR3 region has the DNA TGTGCCAGCAGATCTGAAGTAGGACGCGATAACACTGAAGCTTTCTTT. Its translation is CASRSEVGRDNTEAFF.

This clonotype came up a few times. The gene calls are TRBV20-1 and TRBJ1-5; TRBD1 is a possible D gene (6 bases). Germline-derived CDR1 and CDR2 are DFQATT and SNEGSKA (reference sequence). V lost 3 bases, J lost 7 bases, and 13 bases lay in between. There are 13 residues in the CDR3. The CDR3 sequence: CSARRGAGQPQHF. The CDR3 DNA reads TGCAGTGCTAGGAGGGGGGCAGGGCAGCCCCAGCATTTT.

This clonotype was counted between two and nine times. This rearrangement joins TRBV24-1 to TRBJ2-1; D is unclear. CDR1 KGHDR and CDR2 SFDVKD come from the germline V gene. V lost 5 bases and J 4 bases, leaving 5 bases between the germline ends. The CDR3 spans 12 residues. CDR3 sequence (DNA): TGTGCCACCAGTGTATCGTACAATGAGCAGTTCTTC. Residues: CATSVSYNEQFF.

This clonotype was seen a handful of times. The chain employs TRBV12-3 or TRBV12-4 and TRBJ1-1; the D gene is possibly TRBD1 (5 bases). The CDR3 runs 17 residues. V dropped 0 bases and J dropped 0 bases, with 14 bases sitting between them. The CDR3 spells CASSLASGTEVNTEAFF. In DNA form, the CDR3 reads TGTGCCAGCAGTTTAGCGTCCGGGACGGAAGTGAACACTGAAGCTTTCTTT.

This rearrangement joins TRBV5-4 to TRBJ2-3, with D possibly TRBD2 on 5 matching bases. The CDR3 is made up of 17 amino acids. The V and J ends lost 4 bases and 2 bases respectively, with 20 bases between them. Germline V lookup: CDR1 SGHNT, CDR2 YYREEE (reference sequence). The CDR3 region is CASSLGGGWGVTDTQYF. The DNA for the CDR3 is TGTGCCAGCAGCCTAGGAGGTGGTTGGGGAGTCACAGATACGCAGTATTTT. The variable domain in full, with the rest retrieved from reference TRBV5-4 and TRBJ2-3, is ETGVTQSPTHLIKTRGQQVTLRCSSQSGHNTVSWYQQALGQGPQFIFQYYREEENGRGNFPPRFSGLQFPNYSSELNVNALELDDSALYLCASSLGGGWGVTDTQYFGPGTRLTVL.

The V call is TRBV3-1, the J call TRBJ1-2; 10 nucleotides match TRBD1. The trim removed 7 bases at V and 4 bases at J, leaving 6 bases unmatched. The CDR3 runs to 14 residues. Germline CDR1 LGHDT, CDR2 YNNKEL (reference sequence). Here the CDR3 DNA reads TGTGCCAGCACCCTCCGGACAGGGGGCTATGGCTACACCTTC. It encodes CASTLRTGGYGYTF.

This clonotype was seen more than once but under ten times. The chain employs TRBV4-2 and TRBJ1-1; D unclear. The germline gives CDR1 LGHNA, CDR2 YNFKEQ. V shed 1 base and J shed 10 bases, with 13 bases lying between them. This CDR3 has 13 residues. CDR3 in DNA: TGTGCCAGCAGCCAAGCCCTCAACCGCGGAGCTTTCTTT. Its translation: CASSQALNRGAFF.

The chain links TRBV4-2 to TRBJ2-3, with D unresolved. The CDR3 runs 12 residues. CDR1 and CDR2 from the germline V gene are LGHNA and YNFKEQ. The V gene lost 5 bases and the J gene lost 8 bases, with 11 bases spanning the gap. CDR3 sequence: CASSSRQGTQYF. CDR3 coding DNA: TGTGCCAGCAGCTCCCGGCAAGGTACGCAGTATTTT.

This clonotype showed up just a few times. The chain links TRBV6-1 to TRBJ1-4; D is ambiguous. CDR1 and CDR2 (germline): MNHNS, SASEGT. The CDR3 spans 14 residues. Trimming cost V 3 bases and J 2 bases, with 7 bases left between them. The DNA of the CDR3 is TGTGCCAGCAGTGAGCCTACGACTAATGAAAAACTGTTTTTT. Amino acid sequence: CASSEPTTNEKLFF.

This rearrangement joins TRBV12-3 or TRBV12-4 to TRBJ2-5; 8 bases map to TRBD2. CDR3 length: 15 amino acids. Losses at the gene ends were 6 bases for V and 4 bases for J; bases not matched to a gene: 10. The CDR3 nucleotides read TGTGCCAGCAGAATAGGACTAGCTCAGGGAGAGACCCAGTACTTC. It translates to CASRIGLAQGETQYF.

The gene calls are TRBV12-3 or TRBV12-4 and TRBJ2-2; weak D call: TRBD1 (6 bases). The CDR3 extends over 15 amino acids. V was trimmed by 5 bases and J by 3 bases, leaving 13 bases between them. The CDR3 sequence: CASSRTDLYTGELFF. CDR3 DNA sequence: TGTGCCAGCAGTCGGACAGACCTATACACCGGGGAGCTGTTTTTT.

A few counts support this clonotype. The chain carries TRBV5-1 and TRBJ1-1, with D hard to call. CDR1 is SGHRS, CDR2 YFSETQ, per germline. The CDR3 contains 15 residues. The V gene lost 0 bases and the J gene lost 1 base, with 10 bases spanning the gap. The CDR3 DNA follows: TGCGCCAGCAGCTTGGTGGGTTTGGGGAACACTGAAGCTTTCTTT. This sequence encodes CASSLVGLGNTEAFF.